This T cell receptor (beta chain) was recorded in a study of regulatory and conventional T cells in RAG deficiency. Notes on the study in general: In Omenn syndrome, sorted "Tregs" may be peripherally activated cells.

Sequenced by immunoSEQ multiplex PCR; TCRdb stores in-frame clones only, minus some. In the table there are around 300 clones, 30% to 35% of which are singletons. Comment on this clone: Its antigen is currently unknown.

V was trimmed by 4 bases and J by 4 bases, leaving 12 bases between them. Germline V gene sequence: CDR1 SGDLS, CDR2 YYNGEE. CDR3 length: 13 residues. The source material was CD8+ T cells sorted from blood. V usage is TRBV9 and J usage is TRBJ2-7, with D unclear. The sequence derives from a human donor with RAG deficiency presenting as severe combined immunodeficiency. The CDR3 loop reads CASSSTSPYEQYF. The DNA for the CDR3 is TGTGCCAGCAGCTCCACATCTCCTTACGAGCAGTACTTC.